The 10 T cell receptor beta chains listed next were all sequenced from one sample in a study of early T cells in non-severe SARS-CoV-2 infection (dated by TCRdb to the early 2020s). The protocol used for the library was 5' RACE. The sequencer was a NextSeq 500. TCRdb reanalyzed the raw reads on its own, using fastp at Q25 for trimming and MiXCR for clone calling, and kept in-frame beta chains. For every CDR3 protein sequence, its rows merge into one entry that carries the most common genes and DNA. The sample records about 60,000 distinct CDR3 sequences, over 10% of which are singletons. The ten largest account for around 4.9% of the sample. Material: whole blood. Receptors originate from an adult who was a healthcare worker with PCR-confirmed SARS-CoV-2 infection or an uninfected control (not recorded which).

The table lists this clonotype with many counts. The rearrangement uses TRBV20-1 and TRBJ2-3; TRBD2 matches at 7 bases. CDR3 size: 13 residues. Germline V gene data show CDR1 as DFQATT and CDR2 as SNEGSKA (reference sequence). The ends lost 6 bases at V and 1 base at J; junction bases unmatched: 4. CDR3 region: CSAEGGGTDTQYF. The CDR3 bases are TGCAGTGCAGAGGGAGGGGGCACAGATACGCAGTATTTT.

This clonotype was seen many times. The V and J genes are TRBV12-5 and TRBJ1-1, with D hard to call. The ends were cut back, 0 bases at V and 7 bases at J, with 15 bases in the middle. The V gene's germline CDR1 is LGHNT and CDR2 FRNRAP. The CDR3 sequence is 15 residues long. The chain's CDR3 is CASGLVRVERVEAFF. CDR3 coding DNA: TGTGCTAGTGGTTTGGTAAGAGTGGAAAGGGTTGAAGCTTTCTTT. Together with reference TRBV12-5 and TRBJ1-1, the CDR3 gives the full variable domain: DARVTQTPRHKVTEMGQEVTMRCQPILGHNTVFWYRQTMMQGLELLAYFRNRAPLDDSGMPKDRFSAEMPDATLATLKIQPSEPRDSAVYFCASGLVRVERVEAFFGQGTRLTVV.

This chain joins TRBV7-2 and TRBJ2-1; tentatively, D is TRBD1 (5 bases). Germline values: CDR1 SGHTA, CDR2 FQGNSA. V lost 8 bases to trimming and J lost 0 bases, with 26 bases between them. This CDR3 comprises 19 residues. DNA for the CDR3: TGTGCCAGCCCACCTACCCGGACAATCTCGATCAGCTCCTACAATGAGCAGTTCTTC. Amino acid sequence: CASPPTRTISISSYNEQFF.

This clonotype was counted many times. The V call is TRBV29-1, the J call TRBJ2-5, with 8 bases that match TRBD1. The V and J ends lost 8 bases and 5 bases, in that order; junction bases with no gene match: 7. Germline assignment: CDR1 SQVTM and CDR2 ANQGSEA. The CDR3 has 12 residues. The CDR3: CSMGTGIETQYF. DNA of the CDR3: TGCAGCATGGGGACAGGAATTGAGACCCAGTACTTC.

This clonotype was seen many times. DNA for the CDR3: TGTGCCAGCCGTCGTCCGGGAGCCCGGGATACGCAGTATTTT. Its protein product is CASRRPGARDTQYF. This chain uses TRBV11-2 with TRBJ2-3; D is perhaps TRBD2 (6 bases). With 8 bases removed from V and 6 bases from J, the gap between germline ends came to 18 bases. This CDR3 is built from 14 residues. Germline assignment: CDR1 SGHAT and CDR2 FQNNGV.

The V call is TRBV7-6, the J call TRBJ1-1, with D possibly matching TRBD1 (5 bases). V was cut by 1 base and J by 3 bases, with 15 bases left in between. This CDR3 region has 16 residues. From germline, CDR1 is SGHVS and CDR2 FNYEAQ. The CDR3 sequence: CASSLVVGTGYTEAFF. The DNA for the CDR3 is TGTGCCAGCAGCTTAGTAGTGGGGACCGGGTACACTGAAGCTTTCTTT.

This chain joins TRBV15 and TRBJ2-3, with 7 nucleotides matching TRBD2. Germline CDR1 LNHNV, CDR2 YYDKDF (reference sequence). Trimming removed 1 base from V and 2 bases from J; junction bases left unmatched: 6. This CDR3 spans 16 amino acids. CDR3 in amino acids: CATSRGVSGDTDTQYF. Here the CDR3 DNA reads TGTGCCACCAGCAGAGGGGTCAGCGGGGACACAGATACGCAGTATTTT.

This clonotype occurred many times. The chain joins TRBV7-2 to TRBJ2-7, with 7 nucleotides matching TRBD1. Losses at the gene ends were 2 bases for V and 1 base for J; bases not matched to a gene: 8. Per the germline V gene, CDR1 is SGHTA and CDR2 is FQGNSA. This CDR3 is 16 amino acids long. CDR3 nucleotides: TGTGCCAGCAGCTTATCCGCAGGGACAGCTTCCTACGAGCAGTACTTC. Its protein product is CASSLSAGTASYEQYF.

The chain employs TRBV2 and TRBJ1-3; D may be TRBD1 (5 bases). CDR1 and CDR2 (germline): SNHLY, FYNNEI. V was cut by 11 bases and J by 3 bases, with 17 bases left in between. The CDR3 is 14 amino acids. Written as DNA, the CDR3 is TGTGCCGGCGCGGGGGGTTGGAGTGGAAACACCATATATTTT. Its translation: CAGAGGWSGNTIYF.

In its sample, this clonotype was seen a few times. V gene TRBV12-3 or TRBV12-4 combines with J gene TRBJ2-7; 10 nucleotides align to TRBD2. Germline trimming cut 4 bases from V and 9 bases from J; bases unmatched to any gene: 15. The CDR3 sequence is 16 residues long. The CDR3 DNA reads TGTGCCAGCAGTTCGGGACTAGCGTTATACCCCAACGGGCAGTACTTC. Translated: CASSSGLALYPNGQYF.